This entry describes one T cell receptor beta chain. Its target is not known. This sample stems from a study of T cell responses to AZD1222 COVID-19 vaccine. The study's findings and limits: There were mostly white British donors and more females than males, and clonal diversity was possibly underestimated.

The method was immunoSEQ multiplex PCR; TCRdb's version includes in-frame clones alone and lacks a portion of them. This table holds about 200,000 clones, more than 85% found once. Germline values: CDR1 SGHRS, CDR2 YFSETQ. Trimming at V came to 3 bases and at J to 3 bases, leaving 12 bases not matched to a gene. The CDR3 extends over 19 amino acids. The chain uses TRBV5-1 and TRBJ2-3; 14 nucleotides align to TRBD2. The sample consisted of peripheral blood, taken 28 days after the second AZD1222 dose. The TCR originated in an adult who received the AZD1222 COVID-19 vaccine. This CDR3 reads CASSWEAGLAGGQTDTQYF. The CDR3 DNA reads TGCGCCAGCAGCTGGGAGGCAGGACTAGCGGGAGGACAAACAGATACGCAGTATTTT.